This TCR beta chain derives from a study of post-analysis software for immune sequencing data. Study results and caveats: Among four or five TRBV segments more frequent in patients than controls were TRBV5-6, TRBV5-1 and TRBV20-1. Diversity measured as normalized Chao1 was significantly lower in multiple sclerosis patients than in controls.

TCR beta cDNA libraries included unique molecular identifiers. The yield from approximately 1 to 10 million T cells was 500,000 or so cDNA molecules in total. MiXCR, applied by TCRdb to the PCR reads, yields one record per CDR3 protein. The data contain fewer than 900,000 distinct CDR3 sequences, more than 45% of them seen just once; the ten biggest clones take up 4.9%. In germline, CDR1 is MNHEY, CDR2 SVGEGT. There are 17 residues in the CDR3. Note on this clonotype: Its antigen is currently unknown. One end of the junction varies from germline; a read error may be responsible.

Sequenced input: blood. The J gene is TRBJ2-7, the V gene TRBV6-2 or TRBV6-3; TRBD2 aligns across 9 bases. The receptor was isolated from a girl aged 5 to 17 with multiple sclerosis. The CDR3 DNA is TGTGCCGGCAGTTACTCGATTAGGACTAGCGACTCCTACGAGCAGTACTTC. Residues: CAGSYSIRTSDSYEQYF.